These 27 T cell receptor beta chains came from one sample sequenced in a study of blood T cell repertoires in COVID-19. Produced via immunoSEQ multiplex PCR; TCRdb's table is partial and in-frame only. There are 250,000 to 350,000 clones in the sample; almost 90% occur only once, and around 11% lies in the top ten. The sequenced sample consisted of peripheral blood. These receptor sequences come from a young woman with COVID-19, enrolled during active disease.

The rearrangement joins TRBV27 to TRBJ2-7; 7 nucleotides line up with TRBD1. The length of the CDR3 is 13 residues. After removal of 10 bases from V and 0 bases from J, the junction contained 6 bases not matched to a gene. The germline V gene encodes CDR1 MNHEY and CDR2 SMNVEV (reference sequence). In DNA, the CDR3 is TGTGCCACCACCGGGACAGACTCCTACGAGCAGTACTTC. Residues: CATTGTDSYEQYF.

This chain connects TRBV9 to TRBJ2-3, with TRBD2 matching over 9 bases. This CDR3 region has 14 residues. The V gene's germline CDR1 is SGDLS and CDR2 YYNGEE. J lost 5 bases, V lost 4 bases, and 5 bases had no gene match. The CDR3 is CASSPQLAGDTQYF. The CDR3 DNA sequence: TGTGCCAGCAGCCCTCAACTAGCGGGAGATACGCAGTATTTT.

This chain connects TRBV5-1 to TRBJ2-3, with TRBD2 as a possible D gene (6 bases). Trimming cost V 4 bases and J 0 bases, with 15 bases left between them. Germline V gene data show CDR1 as SGHRS and CDR2 as YFSETQ. The CDR3 is made up of 16 amino acids. The DNA for the CDR3 is TGCGCCAGCAGCCGCACGGGACTCTTAAGCACAGATACGCAGTATTTT. This codes for CASSRTGLLSTDTQYF.

The rearrangement links TRBV28 to TRBJ1-1, with D possibly matching TRBD1 (6 bases). V lost 3 bases, J lost 6 bases, and 17 bases lay in between. CDR3 length equals 15 residues. Germline V gene sequence: CDR1 MDHEN, CDR2 SYDVKM. The CDR3 bases are TGTGCCAGCAGTTTTATGGGGGCGGGGGCCGCTGAAGCTTTCTTT. Protein product: CASSFMGAGAAEAFF.

The chain joins TRBV19 to TRBJ2-1; D is perhaps TRBD2 (6 bases). This CDR3 contains 14 residues. Trimming removed 5 bases at V and 3 bases at J, with 11 bases between. The germline V gene encodes CDR1 LNHDA and CDR2 SQIVND (reference sequence). CDR3 loop: CASSFASVYNEQFF. The CDR3 DNA reads as TGTGCCAGTAGTTTCGCTAGCGTCTACAATGAGCAGTTCTTC.

This sequence joins TRBV14 and TRBJ2-5; 10 bases match TRBD1. Germline-derived CDR1 and CDR2 are SGHDN and FVKESK. The CDR3 runs to 14 residues. Trimming cost V 4 bases and J 5 bases; bases outside gene matches: 4. CDR3 sequence: CASSPLDRGETQYF. The CDR3 coding sequence is TGTGCCAGCAGCCCTCTGGACAGGGGGGAGACCCAGTACTTC.

This chain joins TRBV6-5 and TRBJ1-1; no definite D call. This CDR3 is 14 amino acids long. V was shortened by 2 bases and J by 2 bases, with 9 bases between the two germline ends. Germline V CDR1 and CDR2: MNHEY, SVGAGI. The DNA for the CDR3 is TGTGCCAGCAGTTACCGGAGGCTTAACACTGAAGCTTTCTTT. Its protein is CASSYRRLNTEAFF.

The rearrangement joins TRBV6-5 to TRBJ2-1; a weak D match, TRBD1 (5 bases). Germline V gives CDR1 MNHEY, CDR2 SVGAGI. V was trimmed by 8 bases and J by 0 bases, leaving 11 bases between them. CDR3 length: 14 amino acids. CDR3 residues: CASETQDSYNEQFF. The CDR3 DNA sequence: TGTGCCAGCGAGACACAGGACTCCTACAATGAGCAGTTCTTC.

The J gene is TRBJ2-3, the V gene TRBV28; possible D gene TRBD2, 5 bases. This CDR3 is 14 amino acids long. Germline values: CDR1 MDHEN, CDR2 SYDVKM. V was clipped by 3 bases and J by 6 bases, with 13 bases between them. The CDR3 region is CASSLDSGLDTQYF. The CDR3 nucleotides read TGTGCCAGCAGTTTGGACTCCGGGCTGGATACGCAGTATTTT.

CDR3: CASSQRQDSGNTIYF. CDR3 sequence (DNA): TGTGCCAGCAGCCAAAGACAGGACTCTGGAAACACCATATATTTT. The chain carries TRBV4-2 and TRBJ1-3, with a possible D match to TRBD1 (6 bases). V dropped 2 bases and J dropped 0 bases, with 8 bases sitting between them. This CDR3 comprises 15 residues. Germline lookup yields CDR1 LGHNA and CDR2 YNFKEQ.

About this clone itself: Other DNA sequences in this sample translate to the same CDR3. The chain uses TRBV5-4 and TRBJ1-2; 9 bases are a match to TRBD1. CDR3 length: 15 residues. Germline loops: CDR1 SGHNT, CDR2 YYREEE (reference sequence). The J segment lost 4 bases and the V segment lost 1 base, leaving 5 bases of the junction unmatched. CDR3 nucleotide sequence: TGTGCCAGCAGCTTGACAGGGGGCGGGCTCTATGGCTACACCTTC. Translation gives CASSLTGGGLYGYTF.

The chain joins TRBV13 to TRBJ1-2; TRBD1 is a possible D gene (6 bases). From germline, CDR1 is PRHDT and CDR2 FYEKMQ (reference sequence). V was clipped by 4 bases and J by 5 bases, with 17 bases between them. CDR3 length: 15 residues. As DNA, the CDR3 is TGTGCCAGCAGCTCTTCGGGACAAGGAATTTATGGCTACACCTTC. Protein product: CASSSSGQGIYGYTF.

This sequence joins TRBV10-3 and TRBJ2-1; 14 positions agree with TRBD2. V dropped 0 bases and J dropped 8; count of bases not matched to a gene: 3. CDR1 is ENHRY and CDR2 is SYGVKD in the germline V gene. The CDR3 is made up of 16 amino acids. CDR3 coding DNA: TGTGCCATCAGTGAGTCTAGACTAGCGGGAGGGCATGAGCAGTTCTTC. Translated: CAISESRLAGGHEQFF.

This chain links TRBV30 with TRBJ1-5; TRBD1 matches 7 bases. Germline CDR1 and CDR2: GTSNPN and SVGIG (reference sequence). CDR3 length: 15 amino acids. V lost 4 bases, J lost 7 bases, and 13 bases stayed unmatched. The CDR3 sequence is CAWTGQTSPEQPQHF. The CDR3, as DNA: TGTGCCTGGACGGGACAGACGTCGCCCGAACAGCCCCAGCATTTT.

This chain joins TRBV6-5 and TRBJ1-5; 9 nucleotides match TRBD1. J lost 2 bases, V lost 8 bases, and 4 bases had no gene match. CDR1 is MNHEY and CDR2 is SVGAGI in the germline V gene. CDR3 length: 14 amino acids. CDR3 sequence reads: CASGRTGGNQPQHF. CDR3 bases: TGTGCCAGCGGAAGGACAGGGGGCAATCAGCCCCAGCATTTT.

This CDR3 reads CASSSFTSGRAGTGELFF. CDR3 in DNA: TGTGCCAGCAGCTCCTTTACTAGCGGGAGGGCGGGCACCGGGGAGCTGTTTTTT. The chain recombines TRBV7-2 with TRBJ2-2, with 13 positions matching TRBD2. CDR1 and CDR2 from the germline V gene are SGHTA and FQGNSA. The CDR3 runs 18 residues. The trim removed 4 bases at V and 4 bases at J, leaving 9 bases unmatched.

The rearrangement joins TRBV5-5 to TRBJ1-1; weak D call: TRBD1 (5 bases). In germline, CDR1 is SGHKS, CDR2 YYEKEE (reference sequence). V lost 3 bases and J lost 0, with 12 bases in between. This CDR3 is 15 amino acids long. The CDR3 DNA follows: TGTGCCAGCAGCTGGGGCAGCGTCGTGAACACTGAAGCTTTCTTT. Translation: CASSWGSVVNTEAFF.

This clone appeared a single time. CDR3 amino acids: CASSETSGFYGYTF. Here the CDR3 DNA reads TGTGCCAGCAGTGAGACATCCGGCTTCTATGGCTACACCTTC. This sequence joins TRBV2 and TRBJ1-2; D is unclear. Germline CDR1 SNHLY, CDR2 FYNNEI. V lost 3 bases to trimming and J lost 4 bases, with 12 bases between them. CDR3 length equals 14 residues.

This clone was seen just once. This chain links TRBV28 with TRBJ1-1; D unclear. Trimming cost V 6 bases and J 0 bases, with 8 bases left between them. Germline CDR1 MDHEN, CDR2 SYDVKM. This CDR3 contains 13 residues. The CDR3, as DNA: TGTGCCAGCAGCCCAGAAGTGAACACTGAAGCTTTCTTT. It is translated as CASSPEVNTEAFF.

This clone has just one count. The chain has TRBV6-5 and TRBJ1-2, with a possible D match to TRBD1 (6 bases). The V gene lost 4 bases and the J gene lost 9 bases, with 18 bases spanning the gap. Germline assignment: CDR1 MNHEY and CDR2 SVGAGI. This CDR3 comprises 14 residues. The CDR3: CASSSSQTRGSYTF. The CDR3 DNA follows: TGTGCCAGCAGTTCCTCACAAACCAGGGGTAGCTACACCTTC.

The chain is built from TRBV13 and TRBJ1-2; 8 bases line up with TRBD1. Losses at the gene ends were 1 base for V and 5 bases for J; bases not matched to a gene: 0. CDR3 length: 13 residues. Germline V lookup: CDR1 PRHDT, CDR2 FYEKMQ (reference sequence). The chain's CDR3 is CASSLDRGYGYTF. The DNA of the CDR3 is TGTGCCAGCAGCTTAGACAGGGGGTATGGCTACACCTTC.

The CDR3 nucleotides are TGTGCCAGCAGCTCGTACCAAGAGACCCAGTACTTC. As protein: CASSSYQETQYF. The V call is TRBV28, the J call TRBJ2-5; D remains ambiguous. The germline V gene encodes CDR1 MDHEN and CDR2 SYDVKM. The CDR3 is 12 amino acids. V lost 6 bases and J lost 0, with 5 bases in between.

This chain connects TRBV5-1 to TRBJ2-5, with a weak D call TRBD2 (5 bases). Trimming removed 4 bases from V and 2 bases from J, with 9 bases in between. This CDR3 has 13 residues. Per the germline V gene, CDR1 is SGHRS and CDR2 is YFSETQ. CDR3 sequence: CASSPGEQETQYF. CDR3 coding DNA: TGCGCCAGCAGCCCCGGGGAACAAGAGACCCAGTACTTC.

This chain connects TRBV5-1 to TRBJ1-4; the D gene is possibly TRBD1 (5 bases). The CDR3 has 15 residues. Germline CDR1 reads SGHRS; CDR2 reads YFSETQ. The V and J ends lost 1 base and 0 bases respectively, with 7 bases between them. In nucleotides, the CDR3 is TGCGCCAGCAGCTTGTTCAGGGCAACTAATGAAAAACTGTTTTTT. Protein product: CASSLFRATNEKLFF. Full variable domain (missing parts from reference TRBV5-1 and TRBJ1-4): KAGVTQTPRYLIKTRGQQVTLSCSPISGHRSVSWYQQTPGQGLQFLFEYFSETQRNKGNFPGRFSGRQFSNSRSEMNVSTLELGDSALYLCASSLFRATNEKLFFGSGTQLSVL.

The chain is built from TRBV7-9 and TRBJ2-7, with a weak D call TRBD2 (6 bases). This CDR3 is 14 amino acids long. The V end was cut by 5 bases, the J end by 4 bases, with 15 bases between. CDR1 and CDR2 (germline): SEHNR, FQNEAQ (reference sequence). CDR3 in amino acids: CASSRRDMWYEQYF. DNA for the CDR3: TGTGCCAGCAGCAGGCGGGATATGTGGTACGAGCAGTACTTC.

The chain recombines TRBV7-6 with TRBJ2-2; 14 bases are shared with TRBD2. Germline CDR1 and CDR2: SGHVS and FNYEAQ. The junction had 5 bases not matched to a gene; V was cut back by 5 bases and J by 6 bases. The length of the CDR3 is 16 residues. The DNA of the CDR3 is TGTGCCAGCAGCCCGGGACTAGCGGGAGTGGCCGGGGAGCTGTTTTTT. Protein sequence: CASSPGLAGVAGELFF.

The chain has TRBV5-4 and TRBJ2-6; D uncertain. Per the germline V gene, CDR1 is SGHNT and CDR2 is YYREEE (reference sequence). The CDR3 contains 16 residues. V was cut by 4 bases and J by 0 bases, with 11 bases left in between. The CDR3 loop reads CASSTLALSGANVLTF. For the CDR3, the DNA is TGTGCCAGCAGCACCCTGGCCCTCTCTGGGGCCAACGTCCTGACTTTC. Based on the CDR3 plus reference TRBV5-4 and TRBJ2-6, the full variable domain is ETGVTQSPTHLIKTRGQQVTLRCSSQSGHNTVSWYQQALGQGPQFIFQYYREEENGRGNFPPRFSGLQFPNYSSELNVNALELDDSALYLCASSTLALSGANVLTFGAGSRLTVL.